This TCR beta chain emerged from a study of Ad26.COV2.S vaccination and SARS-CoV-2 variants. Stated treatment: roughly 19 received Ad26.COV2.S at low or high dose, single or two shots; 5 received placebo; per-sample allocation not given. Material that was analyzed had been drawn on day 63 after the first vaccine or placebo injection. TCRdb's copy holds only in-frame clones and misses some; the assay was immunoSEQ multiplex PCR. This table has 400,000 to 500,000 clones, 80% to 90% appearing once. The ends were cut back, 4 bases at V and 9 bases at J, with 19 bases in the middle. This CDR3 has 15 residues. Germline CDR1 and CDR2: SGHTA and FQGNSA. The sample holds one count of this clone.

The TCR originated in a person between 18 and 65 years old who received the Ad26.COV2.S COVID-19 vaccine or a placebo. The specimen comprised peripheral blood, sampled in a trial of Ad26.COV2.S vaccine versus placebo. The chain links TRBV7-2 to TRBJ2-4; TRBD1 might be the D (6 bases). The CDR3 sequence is CASSSNGGVPSIQYF. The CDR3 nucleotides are TGTGCCAGCAGCTCAAATGGGGGCGTTCCCAGCATTCAGTACTTC.